A selection of T cell receptor beta chains follows, all from one sample in a study of regulatory T cells in long-lasting Graves disease. TCRdb processed the multiplex PCR reads anew with MiXCR; each CDR3 protein has one entry. This sample has 400,000 to 550,000 distinct CDR3 sequences, with about a sixth found just once. These same records also appear under a second study, on T cells in Graves' hyperthyroidism and ophthalmopathy.

Sequenced material: peripheral blood mononuclear cells (PBMCs), taken at new diagnosis, from a patient treated with antithyroid drugs. These receptors were obtained from a woman younger than 35 with Graves disease. CDR3s include the opening cysteine and the closing phenylalanine or tryptophan. The D gene is left open where the match is weak. Some rows mark clone size as missing; the rest say once, few, many or name a class of expanded clone.

j_call: TRBJ1-2; clone_size: many; d_call: TRBD1; v_call: TRBV3-1; cdr3_aa: CASSPGQGFGYTF; cdr3_nt: TGCGCCAGCAGCCCCGGACAGGGCTTTGGCTACACCTTC
j_call: TRBJ1-4; clone_size: many; d_call: NA; v_call: TRBV18; cdr3_aa: CASSPPAGTTNEKLFF; cdr3_nt: TGTGCCAGCTCACCACCGGCAGGAACTACCAATGAAAAACTGTTTTTT
j_call: TRBJ1-5; clone_size: many; d_call: NA; v_call: TRBV28; cdr3_aa: CASSLGTGSLGQPQHF; cdr3_nt: TGTGCCAGCAGTTTAGGGACGGGCAGTTTGGGACAGCCCCAGCATTTT
j_call: TRBJ1-1; clone_size: many; d_call: NA; v_call: TRBV5-8; cdr3_aa: CASSRGHAGTEAFF; cdr3_nt: TGTGCCAGCAGCCGAGGACACGCGGGCACTGAAGCTTTCTTT
j_call: TRBJ2-1; clone_size: many; d_call: TRBD2; v_call: TRBV7-7; cdr3_aa: CASSWAGGFEQFF; cdr3_nt: TGTGCTAGCAGCTGGGCGGGAGGATTTGAGCAGTTCTTC
j_call: TRBJ1-6; clone_size: once; d_call: NA; v_call: TRBV6-5; cdr3_aa: CASSYSTLSGSPLHF; cdr3_nt: TGTGCCAGCAGTTACTCTACGCTCTCCGGTTCACCCCTCCACTTT
j_call: TRBJ1-4; clone_size: NA; d_call: NA; v_call: TRBV7-2; cdr3_aa: CASSLIPWGATNEKLFF; cdr3_nt: TGTGCCAGCAGCTTAATTCCTTGGGGCGCAACTAATGAAAAACTGTTTTTT
j_call: TRBJ1-3; clone_size: few; d_call: NA; v_call: TRBV28; cdr3_aa: CASSGNGNTIYF; cdr3_nt: TGTGCCAGCAGTGGCAATGGAAACACCATATATTTT
j_call: TRBJ2-7; clone_size: many; d_call: TRBD2; v_call: TRBV18; cdr3_aa: CASSPPRTSYQIYEQYF; cdr3_nt: TGTGCCAGCTCACCACCCCGGACTAGTTATCAAATCTACGAGCAGTACTTC
j_call: TRBJ2-3; clone_size: many; d_call: TRBD1; v_call: TRBV6-1; cdr3_aa: CASSGDRGRDTQYF; cdr3_nt: TGTGCCAGCAGTGGTGACAGGGGGCGAGATACGCAGTATTTT
j_call: TRBJ2-1; clone_size: NA; d_call: NA; v_call: TRBV11-2; cdr3_aa: CASSFGGASDEQFF; cdr3_nt: TGTGCCAGCAGCTTCGGGGGAGCAAGCGATGAGCAGTTCTTC
j_call: TRBJ1-1; clone_size: many; d_call: NA; v_call: TRBV2; cdr3_aa: CASSGGRLQAFF; cdr3_nt: TGTGCCAGCAGTGGCGGGAGACTCCAAGCTTTCTTT
j_call: TRBJ2-1; clone_size: many; d_call: NA; v_call: TRBV6-1; cdr3_aa: CASSEDTIGIDNEQFF; cdr3_nt: TGTGCCAGCAGTGAGGATACCATAGGCATCGACAATGAGCAGTTCTTC
j_call: TRBJ2-5; clone_size: many; d_call: NA; v_call: TRBV12-3/TRBV12-4; cdr3_aa: CASSFGQSQETQYF; cdr3_nt: TGTGCCAGCAGTTTTGGACAGAGCCAAGAGACCCAGTACTTC
j_call: TRBJ2-1; clone_size: many; d_call: TRBD2; v_call: TRBV11-3; cdr3_aa: CASSSSGSRYNEQFF; cdr3_nt: TGTGCCAGCAGCTCTAGCGGGAGTCGTTATAATGAGCAGTTCTTC
j_call: TRBJ2-2; clone_size: few; d_call: TRBD1; v_call: TRBV28; cdr3_aa: CASSAGQVTGELFF; cdr3_nt: TGTGCCAGCAGCGCCGGACAGGTCACCGGGGAGCTGTTTTTT
j_call: TRBJ1-2; clone_size: few; d_call: NA; v_call: TRBV5-4; cdr3_aa: CASSLGLGQGTNYGYTF; cdr3_nt: TGTGCCAGCAGCTTGGGACTGGGTCAGGGGACTAACTATGGCTACACCTTC
j_call: TRBJ2-7; clone_size: many; d_call: TRBD1; v_call: TRBV6-1; cdr3_aa: CASRGDRSPSYEQYF; cdr3_nt: TGTGCCAGCAGAGGGGACAGGTCCCCCTCCTACGAGCAGTACTTC
j_call: TRBJ2-3; clone_size: many; d_call: TRBD1; v_call: TRBV7-9; cdr3_aa: CASSSAGGFDTQYF; cdr3_nt: TGTGCCAGCAGCTCGGCAGGGGGCTTTGATACGCAGTATTTT
j_call: TRBJ2-7; clone_size: NA; d_call: TRBD1; v_call: TRBV6-1; cdr3_aa: CASKPTGAPYEQYF; cdr3_nt: TGTGCCAGCAAACCGACAGGGGCCCCCTACGAGCAGTACTTC
j_call: TRBJ2-1; clone_size: few; d_call: NA; v_call: TRBV30; cdr3_aa: CAWGSANEQFF; cdr3_nt: TGTGCCTGGGGTAGCGCCAATGAGCAGTTCTTC
j_call: TRBJ2-4; clone_size: NA; d_call: TRBD2; v_call: TRBV5-1; cdr3_aa: CASSPGLAGQKNIQYF; cdr3_nt: TGCGCCAGCAGCCCTGGTCTAGCGGGACAAAAAAACATTCAGTACTTC
j_call: TRBJ1-4; clone_size: few; d_call: TRBD1; v_call: TRBV6-1; cdr3_aa: CASSWRGGATNEKLFF; cdr3_nt: TGTGCCAGCAGCTGGAGAGGGGGCGCGACTAATGAAAAACTGTTTTTT
j_call: TRBJ2-2; clone_size: NA; d_call: TRBD1; v_call: TRBV5-1; cdr3_aa: CASSSRTGTNTGELFF; cdr3_nt: TGCGCCAGCAGCTCAAGGACAGGGACGAACACCGGGGAGCTGTTTTTT
j_call: TRBJ1-2; clone_size: many; d_call: NA; v_call: TRBV27; cdr3_aa: CASSLWGKANYGYTF; cdr3_nt: TGTGCCAGCAGTTTATGGGGGAAAGCTAACTATGGCTACACCTTC
j_call: TRBJ2-5; clone_size: few; d_call: NA; v_call: TRBV12-3/TRBV12-4; cdr3_aa: CASGFLGAETQYF; cdr3_nt: TGTGCCAGCGGTTTTTTGGGAGCGGAGACCCAGTACTTC
j_call: TRBJ1-5; clone_size: NA; d_call: NA; v_call: TRBV6-2/TRBV6-3; cdr3_aa: CASSEGLANQPQHF; cdr3_nt: TGTGCCAGCAGCGAGGGACTAGCAAATCAGCCCCAGCATTTT
j_call: TRBJ2-3; clone_size: many; d_call: TRBD2; v_call: TRBV11-3; cdr3_aa: CASSLLSGRAHTQYF; cdr3_nt: TGTGCCAGCAGCTTATTAAGCGGGAGGGCCCATACGCAGTATTTT
j_call: TRBJ2-2; clone_size: few; d_call: NA; v_call: TRBV9; cdr3_aa: CASTTSERLVSGELFF; cdr3_nt: TGTGCCAGCACCACAAGTGAGCGGCTGGTGTCCGGGGAGCTGTTTTTT
j_call: TRBJ1-5; clone_size: NA; d_call: NA; v_call: TRBV11-2; cdr3_aa: CASSLERSSNQPQHF; cdr3_nt: TGTGCCAGCAGCTTAGAACGTTCTAGCAATCAGCCCCAGCATTTT
j_call: TRBJ1-1; clone_size: many; d_call: NA; v_call: TRBV2; cdr3_aa: CASRGDTPTTEAFF; cdr3_nt: TGTGCCAGCAGGGGGGACACACCAACTACTGAAGCTTTCTTT
j_call: TRBJ1-4; clone_size: NA; d_call: NA; v_call: TRBV28; cdr3_aa: CASSFRRPNEKLFF; cdr3_nt: TGTGCCAGCAGTTTTCGGCGACCTAATGAAAAACTGTTTTTT
j_call: TRBJ2-7; clone_size: few; d_call: NA; v_call: TRBV15; cdr3_aa: CATSRDKLSYEQYF; cdr3_nt: TGTGCCACCAGCCGGGACAAGCTATCCTACGAGCAGTACTTC
j_call: TRBJ2-7; clone_size: few; d_call: TRBD1; v_call: TRBV2; cdr3_aa: CASSLDRDPNYEQYF; cdr3_nt: TGTGCCAGCAGCCTTGACAGGGATCCCAACTACGAGCAGTACTTC
j_call: TRBJ2-1; clone_size: few; d_call: NA; v_call: TRBV30; cdr3_aa: CAWRDGSSYNEQFF; cdr3_nt: TGTGCCTGGAGGGACGGGAGCTCCTACAATGAGCAGTTCTTC
j_call: TRBJ2-7; clone_size: NA; d_call: TRBD2; v_call: TRBV20-1; cdr3_aa: CSAPGLAGVSSRYEQYF; cdr3_nt: TGCAGTGCCCCGGGACTAGCGGGAGTAAGTTCTCGCTACGAGCAGTACTTC
j_call: TRBJ1-5; clone_size: NA; d_call: TRBD1; v_call: TRBV6-2/TRBV6-3; cdr3_aa: CASSYRQGDQPQHF; cdr3_nt: TGTGCCAGCAGTTACCGGCAGGGGGATCAGCCCCAGCATTTT
j_call: TRBJ2-1; clone_size: many; d_call: NA; v_call: TRBV29-1; cdr3_aa: CSAGNEQFF; cdr3_nt: TGCAGCGCCGGGAATGAGCAGTTCTTC
j_call: TRBJ1-4; clone_size: many; d_call: NA; v_call: TRBV11-2; cdr3_aa: CASSPFQRSNEKLFF; cdr3_nt: TGTGCCAGCAGCCCATTCCAGCGTTCTAATGAAAAACTGTTTTTT
j_call: TRBJ1-1; clone_size: few; d_call: NA; v_call: TRBV7-9; cdr3_aa: CASSGGTLGTEAFF; cdr3_nt: TGTGCCAGCAGCGGGGGCACCTTAGGCACTGAAGCTTTCTTT
j_call: TRBJ2-3; clone_size: NA; d_call: NA; v_call: TRBV29-1; cdr3_aa: CSVGGGEGIADTQYF; cdr3_nt: TGCAGCGTCGGTGGGGGAGAGGGGATCGCAGATACGCAGTATTTT
j_call: TRBJ2-7; clone_size: NA; d_call: NA; v_call: TRBV4-1; cdr3_aa: CASSEQLGLIYEQYF; cdr3_nt: TGCGCCAGCAGCGAACAACTAGGATTGATCTACGAGCAGTACTTC
j_call: TRBJ2-1; clone_size: few; d_call: NA; v_call: TRBV30; cdr3_aa: CAWSNRGRDEQFF; cdr3_nt: TGTGCCTGGAGCAACCGGGGCCGAGATGAGCAGTTCTTC
j_call: TRBJ2-2; clone_size: many; d_call: TRBD2; v_call: TRBV9; cdr3_aa: CASSVSTSSTGELFF; cdr3_nt: TGTGCCAGCAGCGTGTCGACTAGCAGCACCGGGGAGCTGTTTTTT
j_call: TRBJ1-3; clone_size: many; d_call: TRBD1; v_call: TRBV11-3; cdr3_aa: CASSQTGNRPGNTIYF; cdr3_nt: TGTGCCAGCAGCCAGACAGGGAATAGGCCTGGAAACACCATATATTTT
j_call: TRBJ2-1; clone_size: many; d_call: TRBD2; v_call: TRBV5-5; cdr3_aa: CASIAREERYNEQFF; cdr3_nt: TGTGCCAGCATCGCCCGGGAGGAACGGTACAATGAGCAGTTCTTC
j_call: TRBJ2-5; clone_size: NA; d_call: TRBD2; v_call: TRBV6-2/TRBV6-3; cdr3_aa: CASSYPPWGGKETQYF; cdr3_nt: TGTGCCAGCAGTTACCCCCCGTGGGGGGGAAAAGAGACCCAGTACTTC
j_call: TRBJ2-1; clone_size: many; d_call: TRBD2; v_call: TRBV29-1; cdr3_aa: CSGRLAGVRDNEQFF; cdr3_nt: TGCAGCGGCAGACTAGCGGGAGTTCGGGACAATGAGCAGTTCTTC
j_call: TRBJ2-1; clone_size: NA; d_call: NA; v_call: TRBV7-9; cdr3_aa: CASRGLGEQFF; cdr3_nt: TGTGCCAGCAGGGGCCTGGGTGAGCAGTTCTTC
j_call: TRBJ2-3; clone_size: many; d_call: NA; v_call: TRBV12-3/TRBV12-4; cdr3_aa: CASRERATDTQYF; cdr3_nt: TGTGCCAGCAGGGAGAGAGCCACAGATACGCAGTATTTT
j_call: TRBJ2-1; clone_size: few; d_call: NA; v_call: TRBV12-3/TRBV12-4; cdr3_aa: CASSFIVGNEQFF; cdr3_nt: TGTGCCAGCAGTTTTATTGTCGGCAATGAGCAGTTCTTC
j_call: TRBJ1-5; clone_size: many; d_call: TRBD1; v_call: TRBV28; cdr3_aa: CASSFRTGGGQPQHF; cdr3_nt: TGTGCCAGCAGTTTTCGCACAGGGGGAGGACAGCCCCAGCATTTT
j_call: TRBJ1-1; clone_size: many; d_call: NA; v_call: TRBV3-1; cdr3_aa: CASSQDPGSNTEAFF; cdr3_nt: TGTGCCAGCAGCCAAGATCCTGGATCGAACACTGAAGCTTTCTTT
j_call: TRBJ2-4; clone_size: few; d_call: TRBD2; v_call: TRBV6-2/TRBV6-3; cdr3_aa: CASSEGLRTSGSYIQYF; cdr3_nt: TGTGCCAGCAGTGAGGGGCTACGAACTAGCGGGAGCTACATTCAGTACTTC